The 11 T cell receptor beta chains given below trace back to one sample, sequenced in a study of T cells in tuberculosis. Using immunoSEQ multiplex PCR, the repertoire was profiled, and TCRdb retains in-frame clones only, with some absent. The sample records under 45,000 clones, under 95% being singletons. Time point in this sample: new active TB diagnosis, blood taken before or within 7 days of starting treatment. Material: PBMCs, obtained at tuberculosis diagnosis. Every receptor here comes from an adult with tuberculosis.

This chain uses TRBV23-1 with TRBJ2-7; TRBD1 matches 8 bases. TRBV23-1 is filed as an ORF, its function uncertain. CDR3 length: 16 amino acids. Trimming at V came to 3 bases and at J to 8 bases, leaving 15 bases not matched to a gene. CDR3 sequence: CASSHDDRGWGPQQYV. Written as DNA, the CDR3 is TGCGCCAGCAGTCATGACGACAGGGGATGGGGCCCACAGCAGTACGTC.

J is TRBJ2-1 and V is TRBV10-3, with TRBD2 identical over 14 bases. The V gene end was trimmed by 5 bases and the J gene end by 3 bases; junction bases not matched to a gene: 9. The CDR3 covers 18 residues. Germline-derived CDR1 and CDR2 are ENHRY and SYGVKD. CDR3 protein: CAISPRTSGGLSYNEQFF. The CDR3 nucleotides are TGTGCCATCAGTCCTAGGACTAGCGGGGGGCTTAGCTACAATGAGCAGTTCTTC.

The gene calls are TRBV6-5 and TRBJ1-4, with D possibly matching TRBD1 (6 bases). The CDR3 contains 14 residues. Germline V lookup: CDR1 MNHEY, CDR2 SVGAGI. V lost 4 bases and J lost 8, with 14 bases in between. CDR3 bases: TGTGCCAGCAGTTCACAGGGATATAAGGAAAAACTGTTTTTT. Translation: CASSSQGYKEKLFF.

V usage is TRBV5-1 and J usage is TRBJ2-7; 11 bases agree with TRBD2. V lost 0 bases, J lost 0 bases, and 2 bases stayed unmatched. Germline assignment: CDR1 SGHRS and CDR2 YFSETQ. The CDR3 has 16 amino acids. The CDR3 DNA reads TGCGCCAGCAGCTTGGGGACTAGCGGGCTCTCCTACGAGCAGTACGTC. Translating it yields CASSLGTSGLSYEQYV.

This chain links TRBV4-2 with TRBJ2-1; TRBD1 agrees at 9 bases. Trimming cost V 1 base and J 8 bases; bases outside gene matches: 9. CDR1 LGHNA and CDR2 YNFKEQ come from the germline V gene. The CDR3 is 16 amino acids. The CDR3 sequence is CASSQGVGTGSHEQFF. In nucleotides, the CDR3 is TGTGCCAGCAGCCAAGGGGTGGGGACAGGGAGCCATGAGCAGTTCTTC.

The gene calls are TRBV28 and TRBJ1-2; TRBD1 agrees at 7 bases. The CDR3 has 14 amino acids. V dropped 4 bases and J dropped 8; count of bases not matched to a gene: 10. CDR1 MDHEN and CDR2 SYDVKM come from the germline V gene. The CDR3 DNA reads as TGTGCCAGCAGTTCCTTCAAAACAGGGGTCGGCTACACCTTC. As protein: CASSSFKTGVGYTF.

The chain recombines TRBV7-2 with TRBJ2-7, with TRBD1 identical over 7 bases. This CDR3 region has 12 residues. Germline CDR1 reads SGHTA; CDR2 reads FQGNSA. Trimming removed 5 bases from V and 5 bases from J; junction bases left unmatched: 3. The CDR3 nucleotides are TGTGCCAGCAGCCACACAGGGGACGAGCAGTACTTC. Amino acid sequence: CASSHTGDEQYF.

The rearrangement joins TRBV30 to TRBJ2-3, with D hard to call. V was trimmed by 1 base and J by 3 bases, leaving 20 bases between them. The length of the CDR3 is 17 residues. Germline CDR1 reads GTSNPN; CDR2 reads SVGIG (reference sequence). The CDR3 region has the DNA TGTGCCTGGAGTGCACATCGAACGCAGGATTTAACAGATACGCAGTATTTT. As protein: CAWSAHRTQDLTDTQYF.

The rearrangement links TRBV7-2 to TRBJ1-5; D remains unclear. V was pared by 0 bases and J by 0 bases, with 6 bases between. The CDR3 has 15 residues. Germline CDR1 reads SGHTA; CDR2 reads FQGNSA. The chain's CDR3 is CASSLALYSNQPQHF. The CDR3 nucleotides are TGTGCCAGCAGCTTAGCTCTGTATAGCAATCAGCCCCAGCATTTT.

The chain recombines TRBV28 with TRBJ2-7, with 7 bases matching TRBD1. Germline CDR1 MDHEN, CDR2 SYDVKM. The CDR3 has 13 residues. With 7 bases clipped from V and 0 bases from J, the junction kept 3 bases outside the gene matches. CDR3 in DNA: TGTGCCAGCAAGACAGGGTCCTCCTACGAGCAGTACGTC. It specifies CASKTGSSYEQYV.

This clone was found once. The chain employs TRBV18 and TRBJ1-2, with TRBD1 as a possible D gene (6 bases). The CDR3 loop spans 15 amino acids. V lost 0 bases to trimming and J lost 5 bases, with 13 bases between them. Germline lookup yields CDR1 KGHSH and CDR2 LQKENI. The CDR3 here is CASSPPIEGGYGYTF. The CDR3 nucleotides read TGTGCCAGCTCACCACCGATAGAAGGGGGATATGGCTACACCTTC.